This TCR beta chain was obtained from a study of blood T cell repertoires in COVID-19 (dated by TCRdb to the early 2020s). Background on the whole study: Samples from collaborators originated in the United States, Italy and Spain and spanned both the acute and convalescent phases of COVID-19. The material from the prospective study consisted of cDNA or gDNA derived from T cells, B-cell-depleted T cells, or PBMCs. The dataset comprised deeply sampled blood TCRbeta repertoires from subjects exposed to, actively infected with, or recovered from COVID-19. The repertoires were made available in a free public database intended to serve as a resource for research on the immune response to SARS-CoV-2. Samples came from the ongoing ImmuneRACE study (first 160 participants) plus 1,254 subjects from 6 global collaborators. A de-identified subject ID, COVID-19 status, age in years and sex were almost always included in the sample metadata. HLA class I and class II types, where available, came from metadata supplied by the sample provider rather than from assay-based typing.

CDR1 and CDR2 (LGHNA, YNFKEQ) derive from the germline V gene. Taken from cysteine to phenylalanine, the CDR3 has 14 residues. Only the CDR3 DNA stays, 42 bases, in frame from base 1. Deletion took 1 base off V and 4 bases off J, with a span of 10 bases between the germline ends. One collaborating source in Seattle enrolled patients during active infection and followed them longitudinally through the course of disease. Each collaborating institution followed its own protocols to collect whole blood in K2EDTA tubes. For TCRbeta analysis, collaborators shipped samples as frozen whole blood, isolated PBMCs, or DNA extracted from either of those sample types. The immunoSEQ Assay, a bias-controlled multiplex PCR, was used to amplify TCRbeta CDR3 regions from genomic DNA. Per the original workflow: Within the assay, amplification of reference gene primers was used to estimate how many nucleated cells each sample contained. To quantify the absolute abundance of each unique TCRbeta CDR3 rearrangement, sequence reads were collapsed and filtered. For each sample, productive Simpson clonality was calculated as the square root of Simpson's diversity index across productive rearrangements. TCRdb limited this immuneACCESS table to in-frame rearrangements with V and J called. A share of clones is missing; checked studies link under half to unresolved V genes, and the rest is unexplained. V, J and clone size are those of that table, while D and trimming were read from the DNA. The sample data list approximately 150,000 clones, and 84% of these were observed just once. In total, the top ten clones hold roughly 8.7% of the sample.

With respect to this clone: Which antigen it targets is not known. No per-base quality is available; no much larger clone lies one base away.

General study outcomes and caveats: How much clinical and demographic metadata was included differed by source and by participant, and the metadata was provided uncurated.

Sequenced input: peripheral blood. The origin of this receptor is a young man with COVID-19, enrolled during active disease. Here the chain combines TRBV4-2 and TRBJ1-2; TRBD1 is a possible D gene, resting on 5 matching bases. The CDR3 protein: CASSQGSQGYGYTF. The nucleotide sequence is TGTGCCAGCAGCCAAGGATCTCAGGGCTATGGCTACACCTTC.